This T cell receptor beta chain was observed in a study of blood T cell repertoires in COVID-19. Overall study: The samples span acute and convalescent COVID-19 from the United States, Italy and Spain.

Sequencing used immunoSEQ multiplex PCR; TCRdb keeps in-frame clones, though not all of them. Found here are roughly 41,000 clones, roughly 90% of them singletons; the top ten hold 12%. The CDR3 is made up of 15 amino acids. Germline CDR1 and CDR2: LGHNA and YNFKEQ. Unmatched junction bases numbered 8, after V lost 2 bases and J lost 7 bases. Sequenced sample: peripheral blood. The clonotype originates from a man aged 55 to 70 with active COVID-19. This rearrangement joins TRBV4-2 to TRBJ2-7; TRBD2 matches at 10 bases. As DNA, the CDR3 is TGTGCCAGCAGCCAACTTCTGATAGCGGGAGGAGAGCAGTACTTC. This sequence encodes CASSQLLIAGGEQYF.